The 24 T cell receptor beta chains below were found in one sample sequenced in a study of blood T cell repertoires in COVID-19. Produced via immunoSEQ multiplex PCR; TCRdb's table is partial and in-frame only. The table records 150,000 to 200,000 clones, approximately 87% of them present only once. Specimen: peripheral blood. The receptor source for this set is a woman in her sixties or seventies with COVID-19, enrolled during active disease.

V and J are TRBV29-1 and TRBJ2-1; D may be TRBD1 (6 bases). CDR3 length equals 13 residues. In germline, CDR1 is SQVTM, CDR2 ANQGSEA. V gave up 6 bases and J gave up 3 bases, with 12 bases separating them. The CDR3 loop reads CSVTGSLYNEQFF. CDR3 DNA sequence: TGCAGCGTAACAGGGTCCCTCTACAATGAGCAGTTCTTC.

V is TRBV10-2 and J is TRBJ1-5; no clear D. The CDR3 is 14 residues long. Trimming stripped 5 bases from V and 0 bases from J, with 8 bases between. Germline CDR1 is WSHSY and CDR2 is SAAADI. The CDR3: CASSLRDSNQPQHF. The CDR3 DNA reads TGCGCCAGCAGTCTAAGAGATAGCAATCAGCCCCAGCATTTT.

The chain employs TRBV10-1 and TRBJ2-3; D is ambiguous. V shed 6 bases and J shed 2 bases, with 3 bases lying between them. Germline-derived CDR1 and CDR2 are WNHNN and SYGVQD (reference sequence). The CDR3 contains 11 residues. CDR3 protein: CASSNTDTQYF. The CDR3 nucleotides read TGCGCCAGCAGCAACACAGATACGCAGTATTTT.

As for this clone: The junction differs from germline at one of its ends, possibly a read error. J is TRBJ2-1 and V is TRBV19; the match to TRBD2 covers 8 bases. The CDR3 has 13 residues. Per germline, CDR1 LNHDA and CDR2 SQIVND (reference sequence). The CDR3 sequence: CASSTPFSGRVVF. The CDR3 DNA sequence: TGTGCCAGTAGTACCCCCTTCAGCGGGAGAGTGGTCTTC.

This clone has more than one count but fewer than ten. The rearrangement joins TRBV7-2 to TRBJ1-5, with D hard to call. Trimming removed 2 bases from V and 7 bases from J, with 21 bases in between. The CDR3 contains 17 residues. The germline V gene has CDR1 SGHTA and CDR2 FQGNSA. CDR3 nucleotides: TGTGCCAGCAGCTTATATCGGGGTAAAGGGTTAAGGCAGCCCCAGCATTTT. It is translated as CASSLYRGKGLRQPQHF.

The chain carries TRBV4-3 and TRBJ1-1, with D unclear. Deletions cut 0 bases from V and 5 bases from J, with 19 bases between. CDR1 and CDR2 (germline): LGHNA, YSLEER. The CDR3 covers 17 residues. CDR3 amino acids: CASSQDWPPGRRTEAFF. The CDR3, as DNA: TGCGCCAGCAGCCAAGATTGGCCTCCAGGAAGGAGGACTGAAGCTTTCTTT.

The chain links TRBV28 to TRBJ2-3, with D tentatively TRBD1 (6 bases). Per the germline V gene, CDR1 is MDHEN and CDR2 is SYDVKM. V lost 6 bases and J 3 bases, leaving 13 bases between the germline ends. The CDR3 sequence is 14 residues long. Written as DNA, the CDR3 is TGTGCCAGCAGGATCAGGGGTTTGACAGATACGCAGTATTTT. Translating it yields CASRIRGLTDTQYF. The whole variable domain, remainder taken from reference TRBV28 and TRBJ2-3, is DVKVTQSSRYLVKRTGEKVFLECVQDMDHENMFWYRQDPGLGLRLIYFSYDVKMKEKGDIPEGYSVSREKKERFSLILESASTNQTSMYLCASRIRGLTDTQYFGPGTRLTVL.

This clone showed up just once. The gene calls are TRBV5-1 and TRBJ1-3; TRBD1 might be the D (5 bases). The ends were cut back, 5 bases at V and 1 base at J, with 16 bases in the middle. The CDR3 totals 16 residues. Germline CDR1 reads SGHRS; CDR2 reads YFSETQ. CDR3 sequence (DNA): TGCGCCAGCAGACAAGACAGTCACTTTTCTGGAAACACCATATATTTT. Translated, it gives CASRQDSHFSGNTIYF.

The DNA for the CDR3 is TGTGCCAGCAGCCAAGATAGTGGCTACACCTTC. This translates into CASSQDSGYTF. V usage is TRBV4-2 and J usage is TRBJ1-2; D not resolved. This CDR3 spans 11 amino acids. V dropped 0 bases and J dropped 7 bases, with 3 bases sitting between them. Germline assignment: CDR1 LGHNA and CDR2 YNFKEQ.

The chain carries TRBV28 and TRBJ2-7; 8 nucleotides agree with TRBD1. Germline V gene data show CDR1 as MDHEN and CDR2 as SYDVKM. This CDR3 is 12 amino acids long. V shed 6 bases, J shed 5 bases, and the junction held 3 bases outside the gene matches. CDR3 bases: TGTGCCAGCAGCCCGACAGGGGACGAGCAGTACTTC. Translating it yields CASSPTGDEQYF.

The chain has TRBV6-6 and TRBJ2-1; possible D gene TRBD2, 6 bases. The V and J ends lost 7 bases and 9 bases respectively, with 19 bases between them. The CDR3 runs 14 residues. Germline V gene lookup returns CDR1 MNHNY and CDR2 SVGAGI (reference sequence). Here the CDR3 reads CASKGRPTQCEQFF. The CDR3 DNA is TGTGCCAGCAAAGGGAGGCCAACTCAATGTGAGCAGTTCTTC.

The rearrangement joins TRBV25-1 to TRBJ2-7, with TRBD1 matching over 7 bases. The CDR3 consists of 14 residues. Germline CDR1 MGHDK, CDR2 SYGVNS. V was clipped by 6 bases and J by 1 base; unmatched bases: 6. CDR3 in amino acids: CASRDRTGSYEQYF. The CDR3 region has the DNA TGTGCCAGCAGGGATCGGACAGGTTCCTACGAGCAGTACTTC.

The rearrangement uses TRBV5-6 and TRBJ1-2; 7 nucleotides align to TRBD1. The CDR3 runs to 17 residues. Germline V gene sequence: CDR1 SGHDT, CDR2 YYEEEE. J lost 3 bases, V lost 1 base, and 12 bases had no gene match. The CDR3 DNA follows: TGTGCCAGCAGCTTGTTAACCTTGACAGGGTCCCACTATGGCTACACCTTC. Its protein is CASSLLTLTGSHYGYTF.

This clone was counted between two and nine times. This chain uses TRBV2 with TRBJ2-7, with D possibly matching TRBD1 (6 bases). CDR1 and CDR2 from the germline V gene are SNHLY and FYNNEI. The ends were cut back, 6 bases at V and 5 bases at J, with 14 bases in the middle. The CDR3 runs to 13 residues. The CDR3 sequence: CASSSGEINEQYF. For the CDR3, the DNA is TGTGCCAGCAGCTCAGGGGAGATCAACGAGCAGTACTTC.

The rearrangement uses TRBV19 and TRBJ1-2; D is uncertain. CDR3 length: 12 residues. Germline CDR1 is LNHDA and CDR2 is SQIVND (reference sequence). V dropped 1 base and J dropped 7 bases, with 7 bases sitting between them. The CDR3 is CASSIGGGGYTF. The CDR3 region has the DNA TGTGCCAGTAGTATAGGAGGAGGTGGCTACACCTTC.

The genes are TRBV19 and TRBJ1-1, with D possibly TRBD1 on 6 matching bases. This CDR3 is built from 19 residues. V lost 5 bases, J lost 1 base, and 26 bases lay in between. In germline, CDR1 is LNHDA, CDR2 SQIVND (reference sequence). The CDR3 protein is CASSFRLELPAGANTEAFF. Written as DNA, the CDR3 is TGTGCCAGTAGTTTTCGATTAGAACTCCCAGCGGGGGCGAACACTGAAGCTTTCTTT.

This chain joins TRBV28 and TRBJ2-7; 9 bases align to TRBD2. This CDR3 spans 17 amino acids. The germline CDR1 and CDR2 sequences are MDHEN and SYDVKM. The V and J ends lost 6 bases and 1 base, in that order; junction bases with no gene match: 13. The CDR3 DNA follows: TGTGCCAGCAGCCACGCAACAGCGGGAGGCTCTTCCTACGAGCAGTACTTC. Translation gives CASSHATAGGSSYEQYF. Variable domain in full (rest from reference TRBV28 and TRBJ2-7): DVKVTQSSRYLVKRTGEKVFLECVQDMDHENMFWYRQDPGLGLRLIYFSYDVKMKEKGDIPEGYSVSREKKERFSLILESASTNQTSMYLCASSHATAGGSSYEQYFGPGTRLTVT.

In its sample, this clone was seen once. The rearrangement uses TRBV19 and TRBJ1-1; D not certain. CDR3 length: 13 amino acids. Trimming removed 5 bases at V and 0 bases at J, with 7 bases between. The V gene's germline CDR1 is LNHDA and CDR2 SQIVND (reference sequence). In DNA form, the CDR3 reads TGTGCCAGTAGTCCGGGTGTGAACACTGAAGCTTTCTTT. This codes for CASSPGVNTEAFF.

This chain links TRBV28 with TRBJ2-7, with TRBD2 matching 9 bases. The CDR3 is made up of 16 amino acids. Germline loops: CDR1 MDHEN, CDR2 SYDVKM. With 5 bases clipped from V and 5 bases from J, the junction kept 13 bases outside the gene matches. The CDR3 DNA reads as TGTGCCAGCAGTCCCAGAGCGGGAGGCCCCTTCGACGAGCAGTACTTC. Amino acids: CASSPRAGGPFDEQYF.

This chain connects TRBV28 to TRBJ1-4, with unresolved D. Trimming left V 1 base short and J 14 bases short, with 17 bases between. The CDR3 sequence is 14 residues long. Germline CDR1 MDHEN, CDR2 SYDVKM. The CDR3 loop is CASSLSPGDGSLFF. The CDR3 bases are TGTGCCAGCAGTTTATCGCCCGGGGATGGAAGTCTGTTTTTT. The complete variable domain, with remaining parts taken from reference TRBV28 and TRBJ1-4, reads DVKVTQSSRYLVKRTGEKVFLECVQDMDHENMFWYRQDPGLGLRLIYFSYDVKMKEKGDIPEGYSVSREKKERFSLILESASTNQTSMYLCASSLSPGDGSLFFGSGTQLSVL.

This clone occurred a few times. The V call is TRBV29-1, the J call TRBJ1-1, with TRBD1 matching 7 bases. J was trimmed by 5 bases and V by 0 bases; bases with no gene match: 24. The CDR3 length is 20 residues. CDR1 and CDR2 (germline): SQVTM, ANQGSEA. CDR3 loop: CSVEETSIGHGAGGLTEAFF. CDR3 coding DNA: TGCAGCGTTGAAGAAACATCAATCGGCCACGGGGCAGGGGGGCTGACTGAAGCTTTCTTT. The full variable domain, with the rest looked up from reference TRBV29-1 and TRBJ1-1, is SAVISQKPSRDICQRGTSLTIQCQVDSQVTMMFWYRQQPGQSLTLIATANQGSEATYESGFVIDKFPISRPNLTFSTLTVSNMSPEDSSIYLCSVEETSIGHGAGGLTEAFFGQGTRLTVV.

The J gene is TRBJ1-6, the V gene TRBV12-5; 8 bases agree with TRBD1. Germline trimming cut 5 bases from V and 7 bases from J; bases unmatched to any gene: 4. Germline CDR1 is LGHNT and CDR2 is FRNRAP. The CDR3 runs 14 residues. The CDR3 DNA is TGTGCTAGTGGTCTCCGGGACAGGAATTCACCCCTCCACTTT. It specifies CASGLRDRNSPLHF.

The V and J genes are TRBV30 and TRBJ1-2; no clear D. Trimming pared 0 bases from V and 5 bases from J, leaving 7 bases between. CDR1 and CDR2 from the germline V gene are GTSNPN and SVGIG (reference sequence). This CDR3 comprises 12 residues. CDR3 residues: CAWSVLLYGYTF. CDR3 in DNA: TGTGCCTGGAGTGTACTCCTTTATGGCTACACCTTC.

The CDR3 sequence is CASRPRDRGYNEQFF. The CDR3 DNA reads as TGTGCCAGCAGGCCACGGGACAGGGGGTACAATGAGCAGTTCTTC. The rearrangement uses TRBV6-5 and TRBJ2-1; 11 bases agree with TRBD1. Trimming took 6 bases from V and 4 from J; bases not matched to a gene: 5. CDR3 length: 15 amino acids. CDR1 is MNHEY, CDR2 SVGAGI, per germline.